One and the same sample provided the 25 T cell receptor beta chains below, sequenced in a study of control samples from healthy donors and cancer patients. Some clones are missing from TCRdb's copy, which holds only in-frame ones; the method was immunoSEQ multiplex PCR. The top ten clones hold 3.4% of a sample with 90,000 to 150,000 clones, around 89% of them seen once. The specimen sequenced was blood. These receptors all stem from a man aged 35 to 55 in good health.

The rearrangement joins TRBV4-1 to TRBJ2-3; no firm D call. The CDR3 is 16 residues long. Germline-derived CDR1 and CDR2 are MGHRA and YSYEKL. Trimming pared 0 bases from V and 0 bases from J, leaving 10 bases between. The chain's CDR3 is CASSQEQDPSTDTQYF. In DNA form, the CDR3 reads TGCGCCAGCAGCCAAGAGCAGGACCCTAGCACAGATACGCAGTATTTT.

This clone turned up a few times. The chain combines TRBV19 with TRBJ1-5; D unclear. Trimming removed 11 bases at V and 7 bases at J, with 21 bases between. Per the germline V gene, CDR1 is LNHDA and CDR2 is SQIVND (reference sequence). CDR3 length: 14 residues. The CDR3 DNA reads TGTGCCTCAGTATCGCAGCCTCTTGGACAGCCCCAGCATTTT. Its translation: CASVSQPLGQPQHF.

The J gene is TRBJ2-5, the V gene TRBV2; 9 bases fit TRBD1. V lost 7 bases and J lost 4; bases outside the gene matches: 7. This CDR3 is built from 14 residues. Germline CDR1 reads SNHLY; CDR2 reads FYNNEI. The CDR3 is CASNMGQGGETQYF. The CDR3 region has the DNA TGTGCCAGCAACATGGGACAGGGAGGAGAGACCCAGTACTTC. The variable domain in full, with the rest retrieved from reference TRBV2 and TRBJ2-5, is EPEVTQTPSHQVTQMGQEVILRCVPISNHLYFYWYRQILGQKVEFLVSFYNNEISEKSEIFDDQFSVERPDGSNFTLKIRSTKLEDSAMYFCASNMGQGGETQYFGPGTRLLVL.

The chain recombines TRBV7-9 with TRBJ1-1; D is possibly TRBD1 (5 bases). Germline values: CDR1 SEHNR, CDR2 FQNEAQ (reference sequence). The CDR3 is 13 residues long. The V end was cut by 0 bases, the J end by 5 bases, with 7 bases between. The CDR3 DNA sequence: TGTGCCAGCAGCTTAGCGAAGGGGACTGAAGCTTTCTTT. Encoded protein: CASSLAKGTEAFF.

This rearrangement joins TRBV7-3 to TRBJ1-6; D remains unclear. The CDR3 is made up of 15 amino acids. CDR1 SGHTA and CDR2 FQGTGA come from the germline V gene. Between the trimmed V and J ends, which lost 4 bases and 12 bases, there was a span of 19 bases. CDR3 nucleotide sequence: TGTGCCAGCAGCTCCAATCCCCCCAGGATAGAACCCCTCCACTTT. It encodes CASSSNPPRIEPLHF.

The chain carries TRBV4-1 and TRBJ1-2, with 7 bases lining up with TRBD1. The ends lost 1 base at V and 3 bases at J; junction bases unmatched: 2. The CDR3 loop spans 14 amino acids. Germline V lookup: CDR1 MGHRA, CDR2 YSYEKL. The CDR3 DNA sequence: TGCGCCAGCAGCCAAGCGACAGGGTACTATGGCTACACCTTC. Translating it yields CASSQATGYYGYTF.

The gene calls are TRBV24-1 and TRBJ1-2, with D unresolved. In germline, CDR1 is KGHDR, CDR2 SFDVKD. Trimming stripped 5 bases from V and 1 base from J, with 4 bases between. The CDR3 is 12 residues long. CDR3 DNA: TGTGCCACCAGTGGGCATAACTATGGCTACACCTTC. It codes for CATSGHNYGYTF.

The chain carries TRBV30 and TRBJ1-1; D might be TRBD1 (5 bases). The V end was cut by 3 bases, the J end by 0 bases, with 11 bases between. CDR1 is GTSNPN and CDR2 is SVGIG in the germline V gene (reference sequence). The CDR3 has 14 amino acids. CDR3 amino acids: CAWRKDTLNTEAFF. CDR3 DNA: TGTGCCTGGAGGAAGGACACCCTGAACACTGAAGCTTTCTTT.

CDR3 in amino acids: CASSLGVIGNEKLFF. The CDR3 coding sequence is TGTGCCAGCAGCTTAGGGGTTATTGGTAATGAAAAACTGTTTTTT. V gene TRBV7-9 combines with J gene TRBJ1-4; no firm D call. The length of the CDR3 is 15 residues. Germline V CDR1 and CDR2: SEHNR, FQNEAQ (reference sequence). Trimming removed 1 base from V and 4 bases from J, with 10 bases in between. The full variable domain, in which reference TRBV7-9 and TRBJ1-4 provide the parts outside the CDR3, is DTGVSQNPRHKITKRGQNVTFRCDPISEHNRLYWYRQTLGQGPEFLTYFQNEAQLEKSRLLSDRFSAERPKGSFSTLEIQRTEQGDSAMYLCASSLGVIGNEKLFFGSGTQLSVL.

The chain recombines TRBV19 with TRBJ2-7, with D tentatively TRBD2 (5 bases). V was clipped by 1 base and J by 5 bases, with 12 bases between them. The CDR3 contains 14 residues. Per the germline V gene, CDR1 is LNHDA and CDR2 is SQIVND (reference sequence). The CDR3 sequence: CASSIGGQEHEQYF. CDR3 nucleotide sequence: TGTGCCAGTAGTATAGGAGGGCAGGAGCACGAGCAGTACTTC.

This rearrangement joins TRBV13 to TRBJ2-3; 8 nucleotides line up with TRBD1. The CDR3 is 14 amino acids. CDR1 and CDR2 from the germline V gene are PRHDT and FYEKMQ (reference sequence). Germline trimming cut 5 bases from V and 4 bases from J; bases unmatched to any gene: 5. The CDR3 here is CASSPDRGSDTQYF. The DNA of the CDR3 is TGTGCCAGCAGCCCAGACAGGGGCTCAGATACGCAGTATTTT.

The CDR3 here is CASSVYSQGGTEAFF. Written as DNA, the CDR3 is TGTGCCAGCAGCGTATACTCACAGGGGGGGACTGAAGCTTTCTTT. The chain combines TRBV9 with TRBJ1-1; TRBD1 aligns across 8 bases. CDR1 and CDR2 from the germline V gene are SGDLS and YYNGEE. Trimming removed 1 base from V and 5 bases from J; junction bases left unmatched: 7. The CDR3 extends over 15 amino acids.

The chain couples TRBV6-1 to TRBJ2-7, with TRBD1 matching 7 bases. Germline lookup yields CDR1 MNHNS and CDR2 SASEGT. With 2 bases clipped from V and 3 bases from J, the junction kept 13 bases outside the gene matches. The CDR3 runs to 17 residues. CDR3 DNA sequence: TGTGCCAGCAGTGAACGGGACAGTTCAATCTTCGGCTACGAGCAGTACTTC. Its translation is CASSERDSSIFGYEQYF.

This clone was counted between two and nine times. The rearrangement joins TRBV7-3 to TRBJ1-6; no clear D. The CDR3 totals 13 residues. The V gene's germline CDR1 is SGHTA and CDR2 FQGTGA. With 5 bases removed from V and 11 bases from J, the gap between germline ends came to 13 bases. The CDR3 sequence is CASSIDLRTPLHF. Here the CDR3 DNA reads TGTGCCAGCAGCATAGACTTAAGGACACCCCTCCACTTT. The full variable domain, completed using reference TRBV7-3 and TRBJ1-6, is GAGVSQTPSNKVTEKGKYVELRCDPISGHTALYWYRQSLGQGPEFLIYFQGTGAADDSGLPNDRFFAVRPEGSVSTLKIQRTERGDSAVYLCASSIDLRTPLHFGNGTRLTVT.

This clone was detected a few times. Here the CDR3 reads CASSPQVWANTGELFF. Written as DNA, the CDR3 is TGTGCCAGCAGCCCCCAAGTCTGGGCGAACACCGGGGAGCTGTTTTTT. The chain combines TRBV14 with TRBJ2-2, with D uncertain. Germline CDR1 is SGHDN and CDR2 is FVKESK. The V gene lost 4 bases and the J gene lost 0 bases, with 12 bases spanning the gap. The CDR3 is made up of 16 amino acids.

CDR3 sequence (DNA): TGTGCCACCAGCAGAGATTTGGGAGGTACGCAGCCCCAGCATTTT. This gives the protein CATSRDLGGTQPQHF. The chain combines TRBV15 with TRBJ1-5; D unresolved. This CDR3 spans 15 amino acids. Trimming stripped 0 bases from V and 7 bases from J, with 13 bases between. CDR1 LNHNV and CDR2 YYDKDF come from the germline V gene (reference sequence).

The chain uses TRBV7-3 and TRBJ2-1; 12 bases line up with TRBD2. Per the germline V gene, CDR1 is SGHTA and CDR2 is FQGTGA. The CDR3 length is 15 residues. With 4 bases clipped from V and 4 bases from J, the junction kept 2 bases outside the gene matches. DNA for the CDR3: TGTGCCAGCAGCTCGGGACTAGCGGGTTACAATGAGCAGTTCTTC. This codes for CASSSGLAGYNEQFF.

The CDR3 bases are TGTGCCAGCAGCACCCAACAGGGGACTAACAATCAGCCCCAGCATTTT. This gives the protein CASSTQQGTNNQPQHF. V is TRBV21-1 and J is TRBJ1-5. TRBV21-1 is an annotated pseudogene. This CDR3 comprises 16 residues.

The chain links TRBV12-3 or TRBV12-4 to TRBJ1-5; unclear D gene. The CDR3 length is 13 residues. V lost 2 bases and J 5 bases, leaving 7 bases between the germline ends. The DNA of the CDR3 is TGTGCCAGCAGTTTAACGGGCGATCAGCCCCAGCATTTT. Residues: CASSLTGDQPQHF.

The genes are TRBV24-1 and TRBJ2-1; 7 positions match TRBD1. Germline V CDR1 and CDR2: KGHDR, SFDVKD. The CDR3 extends over 12 amino acids. The ends lost 6 bases at V and 6 bases at J; junction bases unmatched: 1. CDR3 nucleotide sequence: TGTGCCACCAGTACAGGGGTCAATGAGCAGTTCTTC. Its protein product is CATSTGVNEQFF.

CDR3 in amino acids: CATSDGQGVDNEQFF. CDR3 nucleotide sequence: TGTGCCACCAGTGACGGACAGGGGGTCGACAATGAGCAGTTCTTC. The chain is built from TRBV24-1 and TRBJ2-1, with TRBD1 matching 10 bases. Germline CDR1 and CDR2: KGHDR and SFDVKD. The CDR3 is made up of 15 amino acids. Trimming removed 4 bases from V and 5 bases from J; junction bases left unmatched: 4.

J is TRBJ2-2 and V is TRBV19, with D perhaps matching TRBD2 (6 bases). CDR1 and CDR2 (germline): LNHDA, SQIVND (reference sequence). The CDR3 runs 13 residues. V dropped 5 bases and J dropped 7 bases, with 11 bases sitting between them. This CDR3 reads CASSPRLDGELFF. CDR3 coding DNA: TGTGCCAGTAGTCCTCGACTAGACGGGGAGCTGTTTTTT.

This sequence joins TRBV30 and TRBJ2-1; D possibly corresponds to TRBD2 (5 bases). From germline, CDR1 is GTSNPN and CDR2 SVGIG (reference sequence). Trimming shortened V by 1 base and J by 1 base, and 11 bases separated the two germline ends. This CDR3 contains 15 residues. The CDR3 sequence is CAWSGSRGSYNEQFF. The CDR3 coding sequence is TGTGCCTGGAGTGGCTCTCGCGGGTCCTACAATGAGCAGTTCTTC.

V and J are TRBV7-9 and TRBJ1-2; D is perhaps TRBD1 (5 bases). This CDR3 spans 15 amino acids. The V gene lost 4 bases and the J gene lost 0 bases, with 12 bases spanning the gap. Germline lookup yields CDR1 SEHNR and CDR2 FQNEAQ (reference sequence). CDR3 loop: CASSSLGATNYGYTF. CDR3 DNA: TGTGCCAGCAGCTCCCTAGGGGCGACTAACTATGGCTACACCTTC.

This clone occurred once. The CDR3 bases are TGCGCCAGCAGCCAAGTTACGGGATATAACACTGAAGCTTTCTTT. It codes for CASSQVTGYNTEAFF. The genes are TRBV4-1 and TRBJ1-1; D uncertain. Germline V gene sequence: CDR1 MGHRA, CDR2 YSYEKL. Trimming took 1 base from V and 2 from J, leaving 11 bases between them. The CDR3 loop spans 15 amino acids.